The clone carrying this TCR beta chain has ten or more counts. The sample originates from a study of Graves' ophthalmopathy and Graves' hyperthyroidism. From RNA, the CDR3 regions of TCR beta chains were amplified and sequenced. Scientists carried out first-round RT-PCR using HTBI primers and then a second-round multiplex PCR. TCRdb itself ran the multiplex PCR reads through MiXCR, one entry per CDR3 protein. Found here are over 200,000 distinct CDR3 sequences, around 30% of them singletons; the top ten hold 9.1%. The germline V gene encodes CDR1 MNHEY and CDR2 SVGEGT. The CDR3 is 12 amino acids. V gave up 5 bases and J gave up 6 bases, with 10 bases separating them.

The receptor's source is a man aged 50 to 60 with Graves' ophthalmopathy. The V gene is TRBV6-2 or TRBV6-3, the J gene TRBJ1-1; TRBD1 might be the D (5 bases). Sequenced material: peripheral blood. The CDR3 spells CASSLGVAEAFF. The CDR3 coding sequence is TGTGCCAGCAGTCTAGGGGTGGCTGAAGCTTTCTTT.